The clone carrying this T cell receptor beta chain has only a few counts. After extraction with the RNeasy kit, roughly 0.5 to 1 ug of the RNA was reverse transcribed using random hexamers. TCRdb re-analysed the immunoSEQ multiplex PCR reads in MiXCR, keeping a single row per CDR3 protein. The data hold under 200,000 distinct CDR3 sequences, with roughly nine tenths observed a single time. The data were taken from a study of CD8 T cells in Susac syndrome. The CDR3 covers 15 residues. The V and J ends lost 4 bases and 0 bases, in that order; junction bases with no gene match: 3. The TCR originated in a human donor with Susac syndrome. V usage is TRBV12-3 or TRBV12-4 and J usage is TRBJ2-1; TRBD2 matches at 7 bases. The sample was CD4+ T cells from PBMCs. CDR3 nucleotide sequence: TGTGCCAGCAGTTCGGGAGGAGTCTCCTACAATGAGCAGTTCTTC. This sequence encodes CASSSGGVSYNEQFF.